The clone carrying this TCR beta chain was counted only a few times. The antigen is undetermined. This record comes from a study of CD8 T cells in ankylosing spondylitis. Findings and caveats of the study: Reports say disease-linked clones showed up significantly more in matched ankylosing spondylitis synovial fluid.

Germline loops: CDR1 SGHTA, CDR2 FQGNSA. The V and J ends lost 4 bases and 0 bases, in that order; junction bases with no gene match: 10. The CDR3 spans 17 residues. TCRdb called the 5' RACE reads again in MiXCR, with one record for every CDR3 protein. Of under 250,000 distinct CDR3 sequences listed, about 10% are singletons. The sample consisted of blood, either unsorted or a sorted T cell fraction (not recorded which). The chain combines TRBV7-2 with TRBJ2-5; 8 positions agree with TRBD1. This clonotype originated in a male donor with ankylosing spondylitis or in good health (not recorded which). The CDR3 bases are TGTGCCAGCAGCTCTCCCAGGGACAGGATGTACCAAGAGACCCAGTACTTC. Its protein is CASSSPRDRMYQETQYF.